This T cell receptor (beta chain) was sequenced during a study of cytomegalovirus exposure and HLA in healthy donors. The PCR employed 60 Vbeta primers together with 13 Jbeta primers. Here immunoSEQ multiplex PCR was the method, and the copy in TCRdb shows in-frame clones only, minus some. The sample carries about 150,000 clones, 79% recorded once. V lost 6 bases, J lost 2 bases, and 4 bases stayed unmatched. The CDR3 consists of 13 residues. The germline gives CDR1 ENHRY, CDR2 SYGVKD. Sequenced material: PBMCs. The TCR originated in a man aged 35 to 55 in good health and CMV-seropositive. The rearrangement joins TRBV10-3 to TRBJ2-7; 7 nucleotides line up with TRBD2. The CDR3 nucleotides are TGTGCCATCAGGACCGGGACTACCTACGAGCAGTACTTC. Its translation: CAIRTGTTYEQYF.